This T cell receptor beta chain originates from a study of blood T cell repertoires in COVID-19. The overall study: Donors in the United States, Italy and Spain gave samples during acute or convalescent COVID-19. Sources were T cells, B-cell-depleted T cells, or PBMCs; the material itself was cDNA or gDNA.

CDR3 length: 13 residues. The germline V gene encodes CDR1 LNHDA and CDR2 SQIVND (reference sequence). Trimming stripped 3 bases from V and 6 bases from J, with 9 bases between. Per the original data handling: Counts of nucleated cells, estimated from reference gene primer amplification, were obtained. TCRdb's copy holds only in-frame clones and misses some; the assay was immunoSEQ multiplex PCR. V and J calls and clone size are given by that table; D and trimming were obtained from the DNA. The repertoire holds 150,000 to 200,000 clones, over 75% seen once, with 2.5% to 3% in the top ten. This chain connects TRBV19 to TRBJ1-5; D not resolved. This TCR was sampled from a woman older than 75 with active or convalescent COVID-19. Sequenced input: peripheral blood. CDR3 residues: CASSMGARQPQHF. CDR3 DNA: TGTGCCAGTAGTATGGGCGCACGTCAGCCCCAGCATTTT.